This T cell receptor beta chain is drawn from a study of cytomegalovirus exposure and HLA in healthy donors. Nominally healthy donors were sampled, though unrecorded immune exposures were likely. The length of the CDR3 is 14 residues. The germline V gene encodes CDR1 ENHRY and CDR2 SYGVKD. Between the trimmed V and J ends, which lost 4 bases and 7 bases, there was a span of 14 bases. PCR primers comprised 60 Vbeta and 13 Jbeta primers. Here immunoSEQ multiplex PCR was the method, and the copy in TCRdb shows in-frame clones only, minus some. The sample carries around 250,000 clones, about 81% recorded once.

This receptor was identified in a woman aged 55-69 years in good health and CMV-seropositive. V gene TRBV10-3 combines with J gene TRBJ1-3, with D perhaps TRBD1 (6 bases). Material: PBMCs. CDR3 DNA sequence: TGTGCCATCAGTGGCTTGGACAGTGGGAACACCATATATTTT. The encoded protein is CAISGLDSGNTIYF.